This is a list of T cell receptor beta chains from one sample in a study of blood T cell dynamics during melanoma immunotherapy. Generated by immunoSEQ multiplex PCR, the TCRdb table keeps only in-frame clones and is missing some. Of about 880 clones listed, 88% are singletons. The sequencing used cell-free DNA from blood, collected from a patient treated with checkpoint blockade. The receptors originated from a human donor with melanoma. Each CDR3 is given with its conserved first and last residue. The order of the fields is D gene, clone size, V gene, J gene, CDR3 protein, CDR3 DNA. The D gene is left open where the match is weak. Clone size is shown for a subset of rows, as once, few, many or a class of expanded clone.

NA	NA	TRBV5-8	TRBJ1-5	CASSYGYSNQPQHF	TGTGCCAGCAGCTACGGTTATAGCAATCAGCCCCAGCATTTT
NA	NA	TRBV21-1	TRBJ1-1	CASSPPPGKAFF	TGTGCCAGCAGCCCCCCCCCAGGCAAGGCTTTCTTT
TRBD1	NA	TRBV7-8	TRBJ1-2	CASSTEGQRNYGYTF	TGTGCCAGCAGCACCGAGGGACAGAGGAACTATGGCTACACCTTC
NA	NA	TRBV2	TRBJ2-1	CASSEGRVRGFF	TGTGCCAGCAGTGAAGGTCGTGTTAGGGGGTTCTTC
NA	few	TRBV18	TRBJ1-1	CASSPLPQGGNTEAFF	TGTGCCAGCTCACCTCTTCCGCAGGGCGGGAACACTGAAGCTTTCTTT
TRBD1	NA	TRBV6-6	TRBJ1-5	CASKTTGRYQPQHF	TGTGCCAGCAAAACGACAGGGCGGTATCAGCCCCAGCATTTT
TRBD1	NA	TRBV5-4	TRBJ2-6	CASSSPGQGAGANVLTF	TGTGCCAGCAGCTCTCCGGGACAGGGGGCCGGGGCCAACGTCCTGACTTTC
NA	NA	TRBV6-5	TRBJ2-7	CASSYSGDIYYEQYF	TGTGCCAGCAGTTACAGCGGGGACATCTACTACGAGCAGTACTTC
NA	NA	TRBV6-1	TRBJ2-2	CASSGGYGSGELFF	TGTGCCAGCTCCGGTGGGTACGGTTCCGGGGAGCTGTTTTTT
TRBD1	NA	TRBV2	TRBJ1-6	CASNLDRGDRSPLHF	TGTGCCAGCAACCTTGACAGGGGAGATAGATCACCCCTCCACTTT